Included here is one T cell receptor (beta chain) sequence, with context. The record originates from a study of blood T cell repertoires in COVID-19. Overall study context: Samples came from the United States, Italy and Spain, spanning acute and convalescent COVID-19.

Germline CDR1 reads MDHEN; CDR2 reads SYDVKM. Losses at the gene ends were 8 bases for V and 2 bases for J; bases not matched to a gene: 8. This CDR3 spans 14 amino acids. Profiled with immunoSEQ multiplex PCR; TCRdb holds only in-frame clones, not every one. The sample yields under 300,000 clones, roughly 80% seen once. Sequencing used peripheral blood. The clonotype was recovered from a woman aged 18 to 35 with acute or convalescent COVID-19. V gene TRBV28 combines with J gene TRBJ1-2; the match to TRBD1 covers 7 bases. CDR3 nucleotides: TGTGCCAGCGAAAGAAGACAGGGAAACTATGGCTACACCTTC. This gives the protein CASERRQGNYGYTF.